Shown below are 8 T cell receptor beta chains from a single sample sequenced in a study of T cells in Graves' hyperthyroidism and ophthalmopathy. RNA transcripts served as the template for amplifying TCR beta CDR3 regions. The HTBI primer set drove a first-round RT-PCR of the TCR CDR3. One entry per CDR3 protein results from TCRdb running MiXCR on the multiplex PCR reads. The sample comprises a few hundred thousand distinct CDR3 sequences, about 14% of which are singletons, and around 19% rests with the top ten. The sample taken for sequencing was blood. The receptors stem from a woman in her twenties or thirties with Graves' ophthalmopathy.

This clonotype was seen repeatedly, ten times or more. The chain couples TRBV9 to TRBJ2-5, with D possibly matching TRBD1 (6 bases). CDR1 is SGDLS, CDR2 YYNGEE, per germline. CDR3 length: 16 residues. The V and J ends lost 3 bases and 5 bases respectively, with 20 bases between them. The CDR3 loop reads CASSAVTGFIVETQYF. The CDR3 nucleotides are TGTGCCAGCAGCGCTGTGACAGGCTTCATCGTGGAGACCCAGTACTTC.

This clonotype turned up a few times. This sequence may be a read error, since a much larger clone differs from it by one base. No conserved phenylalanine or tryptophan ends this CDR3, so it is likely a read error. The chain combines TRBV2 with TRBJ2-7, with 9 bases aligning to TRBD2. CDR1 and CDR2 (germline): SNHLY, FYNNEI. The CDR3 loop spans 15 amino acids. The V and J ends lost 1 base and 1 base, in that order; junction bases with no gene match: 2. Here the CDR3 reads CASSEETSGSYEQYL. The DNA for the CDR3 is TGTGCCAGCAGTGAAGAAACTAGCGGGTCCTACGAGCAGTACCTC.

This clonotype was recorded many times. CDR3 nucleotide sequence: TGTGCCACCAGTGAGTCGGGACACCCGAACAATGAGCAGTTCTTC. It codes for CATSESGHPNNEQFF. The chain recombines TRBV24-1 with TRBJ2-1, with D perhaps matching TRBD1 (6 bases). CDR3 size: 15 residues. In germline, CDR1 is KGHDR, CDR2 SFDVKD. Trimming left V 4 bases short and J 5 bases short, with 14 bases between.

The gene calls are TRBV2 and TRBJ2-2, with D perhaps TRBD2 (5 bases). Germline-derived CDR1 and CDR2 are SNHLY and FYNNEI. Trimming took off 5 bases at V and 6 bases at J, with 13 bases between the two ends. This CDR3 contains 14 residues. CDR3 in DNA: TGTGCCAGCAGTTACTCGAGGGTTGCCGGGGAGCTGTTTTTT. Its protein product is CASSYSRVAGELFF.

This sequence joins TRBV20-1 and TRBJ2-7; TRBD2 aligns across 8 bases. Germline assignment: CDR1 DFQATT and CDR2 SNEGSKA (reference sequence). CDR3 size: 14 residues. The ends lost 4 bases at V and 6 bases at J; junction bases unmatched: 11. This CDR3 reads CSANNREGGGEQYF. In nucleotides, the CDR3 is TGCAGTGCTAATAATCGGGAGGGCGGCGGCGAGCAGTACTTC.

This clonotype was detected many times. V is TRBV3-1 and J is TRBJ1-2, with a possible D match to TRBD1 (5 bases). Germline V CDR1 and CDR2: LGHDT, YNNKEL (reference sequence). The CDR3 is made up of 13 amino acids. Deletions cut 4 bases from V and 8 bases from J, with 14 bases between. CDR3 sequence: CASSPGREGGYTF. The CDR3 DNA is TGTGCCAGCAGCCCGGGACGGGAAGGCGGCTACACCTTC.

In its sample, this clonotype was seen many times. The rearrangement links TRBV2 to TRBJ2-3; TRBD2 matches at 14 bases. The V segment lost 6 bases and the J segment 1 base; nucleotides outside the gene matches: 9. The CDR3 has 18 residues. Per germline, CDR1 SNHLY and CDR2 FYNNEI. CDR3: CASRGTSGGLPRTDTQYF. CDR3 bases: TGTGCCAGCAGGGGGACTAGCGGGGGCCTACCCCGCACAGATACGCAGTATTTT.

This chain connects TRBV12-3 or TRBV12-4 to TRBJ2-2; either TRBD1 or TRBD2 may fit D (5 bases each). CDR3 size: 16 residues. The V end was cut by 5 bases, the J end by 3 bases, with 16 bases between. The CDR3 DNA reads TGTGCCAGCAGTGTACCCGGGACCCTCTACACCGGGGAGCTGTTTTTT. Translating it yields CASSVPGTLYTGELFF.